The sequence of this T cell receptor (beta chain) was determined in a study of spatial heterogeneity in lung cancer. Study-level background: Consistent detection of more beta-chain than alpha-chain sequences was observed. Unique TCR and UMI combinations averaged more than ten appearances each in raw reads. Regarding the study as a whole: Whereas they appeared in blood less at follow-up, ubiquitous expanded tumor TCRs appeared there more at resection.

TCRdb reprocessed the 5' RACE reads with MiXCR, giving one entry per CDR3 protein. The sample consists of 70,000 to 90,000 distinct CDR3 sequences, 13% of them appearing once. Time point noted: sample taken at primary tumor resection. No cells were sorted before sequencing. The whole RNA sequenced was extracted from tumor, nontumor lung or frozen PBMC. Untreated early-stage non-small cell lung cancer patients, over 55 in total, were the donors. Worth noting for this clonotype: Its antigen is still unknown.

This receptor was obtained from a male donor with early-stage non-small cell lung cancer. This sample comprised PBMCs, obtained at surgery.

DNA for the CDR3: TGTGCCAGCAGCCACGACACCGGGGAGCTGTTTTTT. It yields the protein CASSHDTGELFF. The gene calls are TRBV9 and TRBJ2-2; D remains ambiguous. The V gene lost 4 bases and the J gene lost 3 bases, with 4 bases spanning the gap. The germline gives CDR1 SGDLS, CDR2 YYNGEE. The CDR3 length is 12 residues.